Included here is one T cell receptor beta chain sequence, with context. Its antigen is currently unknown. Use of 60 Vbeta and 13 Jbeta primers characterized the PCR. Sequencing was performed with immunoSEQ multiplex PCR; in TCRdb, only in-frame clones are kept and a portion is missing. The table shows about 96,000 clones, with approximately 74% occurring only once. The entry originates in a study of cytomegalovirus exposure and HLA in healthy donors. Overall study: Some 85 million unique TCRs from HLA-typed donors were held in an early data release. Study outcomes and limitations: An observed cluster of highly shared sequence variants was recorded as a likely sequencing artifact. The authors reported that TCR beta sequences could predict HLA-A and HLA-B alleles. These predictions were accurate for most subjects in the first cohort. Association of a missense DCLRE1C variant with TCR beta V- and J-gene trimming was reported in a later analysis.

V shed 5 bases and J 5 bases; nucleotides not matched to a gene: 8. Germline-derived CDR1 and CDR2 are SQVTM and ANQGSEA. The CDR3 totals 13 residues. The receptor comes from a female donor in good health and CMV-seropositive. Material: PBMCs. The rearrangement joins TRBV29-1 to TRBJ2-7, with 8 bases aligning to TRBD1. The CDR3, as DNA: TGCAGCGTTTGGAGGACAGGGTTCCACGAGCAGTACTTC. Amino acids: CSVWRTGFHEQYF.